A selection of T cell receptor beta chains follows, all from one sample in a study of response to subunit inactivated influenza vaccine. TCRdb reprocessed the RT-PCR reads via MiXCR and lists one record per CDR3 protein. This table has more than 150,000 distinct CDR3 sequences, approximately 8.7% appearing once. Sequenced material: non-naive T cells sorted from PBMCs, taken on the day of vaccination. These receptors all come from a man aged 45-60 years who received an inactivated influenza vaccine. The CDR3 runs from the conserved cysteine through the conserved F or W. Fields, in order: V gene, D gene, clone size, J gene, CDR3 DNA, CDR3 protein. A D gene is named only where the DNA matches it firmly. A row's size may be missing; if present it is once, few, many or a size class.

TRBV10-3	TRBD2	-	TRBJ2-2	TGTGCCATCAGCCTTACTAGCGGGAGTTCCACCGGGGAGCTGTTTTTT	CAISLTSGSSTGELFF
TRBV27	-	-	TRBJ1-4	TGTGCCAGCAGTCCGGAGAGGGCGAATGAAAAACTGTTTTTT	CASSPERANEKLFF
TRBV7-6	-	-	TRBJ2-3	TGTGCCAGCAGCTACCACTCCACAGATACGCAGTATTTT	CASSYHSTDTQYF
TRBV5-1	-	-	TRBJ2-5	TGCGCCAGCAGGACACTTACAGAGACCCAGTACTTC	CASRTLTETQYF
TRBV4-3	TRBD2	-	TRBJ2-1	TGCGCCAGCAGCCAAGAATGGTCGGGCGGGGGGGCGGACAATGAGCAGTTCTTC	CASSQEWSGGGADNEQFF
TRBV6-5	-	few	TRBJ2-5	TGTGCCAGCAGGAGGGCGGGGGAGACCCAGTACTTC	CASRRAGETQYF
TRBV12-3/TRBV12-4	TRBD2	few	TRBJ2-3	TGTGCCAGCAGCTTAGCGGTTAGCGGGGGGTCTTCATATACGCAGTATTTT	CASSLAVSGGSSYTQYF
TRBV6-4	-	few	TRBJ2-3	TGTGCCAGCAGTGTCGGGGGAAGCACAGATACGCAGTATTTT	CASSVGGSTDTQYF
TRBV6-1	-	-	TRBJ1-5	TGTGCCAGCAGTCCCGGGACGGGGGCGGTAGAGCCCCAGCATTTT	CASSPGTGAVEPQHF
TRBV20-1	-	-	TRBJ2-1	TGCAGTGCTAGCGAGTCCAATGAGCAGTTCTTC	CSASESNEQFF
TRBV5-1	TRBD2	many	TRBJ2-2	TGCGCCAGCAGCTCCACCGAGATAGCGGGAGGACGGGAGCTGTTTTTT	CASSSTEIAGGRELFF
TRBV20-1	TRBD1	few	TRBJ1-3	TGCAGTGCGCGACAGGGGGCGAGAGGAAACACCATATATTTT	CSARQGARGNTIYF
TRBV6-1	TRBD1	few	TRBJ2-1	TGTGCCAGCAGTCCTGCCCGGGACAGGGTCAATGAGCAGTTCTTC	CASSPARDRVNEQFF
TRBV18	-	few	TRBJ1-1	TGTGCCAGCTCACCATTTTCTGGGGAGATTATTGAAGCTTTCTTT	CASSPFSGEIIEAFF
TRBV28	-	many	TRBJ2-7	TGTGCCAGCAGGACAGGTTGGGAGCAGTACTTC	CASRTGWEQYF
TRBV6-5	-	-	TRBJ1-6	TGTGCCAGCAGTTTAAGACACATGAATTCACCCCTCCACTTT	CASSLRHMNSPLHF
TRBV4-3	TRBD2	-	TRBJ2-7	TGCGCCAGCAGCCAAGTCGCCCTAGCGGGAAACTACGAGCAGTACTTC	CASSQVALAGNYEQYF
TRBV19	-	few	TRBJ2-7	TGTGCCAGTAGTATCAGCTTTGGAGGCTACGAGCAGTACTTC	CASSISFGGYEQYF
TRBV5-1	-	many	TRBJ2-5	TGCGCCAGCAGCTTGGGACAGACCCAAGAGACCCAGTACTTC	CASSLGQTQETQYF
TRBV7-3	-	many	TRBJ2-3	TGTGCCAGCAGCCCAATAAGATCTGTTGCTACGCAGTATTTT	CASSPIRSVATQYF
TRBV3-1	-	many	TRBJ2-5	TGTGCCAGCAGCCAAGTCCTCGAGACCCAGTACTTC	CASSQVLETQYF
TRBV5-1	-	many	TRBJ2-7	TGCGCCAGCAGCTCGCTCCGGGACTTGATCTACGAGCAGTACTTC	CASSSLRDLIYEQYF
TRBV3-1	-	-	TRBJ1-4	TGTGCCAGCAGCCACGCCGGGACCGCAACTAATGAAAAACTGTTTTTT	CASSHAGTATNEKLFF
TRBV5-6	TRBD1	few	TRBJ2-1	TGTGCCAGCAGACCCGGGACAGTCAATGAGCAGTTCTTC	CASRPGTVNEQFF
TRBV20-1	-	few	TRBJ2-3	TGCAGTGCTAGGCCTTCTACAGATACGCAGTATTTT	CSARPSTDTQYF
TRBV7-9	-	-	TRBJ2-2	TGTGCCAGCAGTTCCGACTGGACAAACACCGGGGAGCTGTTTTTT	CASSSDWTNTGELFF
TRBV19	TRBD2	-	TRBJ2-3	TGTGCCAGTAGTATAGACTTGAGCGGGAGAACAGATACGCAGTATTTT	CASSIDLSGRTDTQYF
TRBV12-3/TRBV12-4	TRBD1	many	TRBJ2-2	TGTGCCAGCTCCTCGAATCAGGGGGCCGGCGGGGAGCTGTTTTTT	CASSSNQGAGGELFF